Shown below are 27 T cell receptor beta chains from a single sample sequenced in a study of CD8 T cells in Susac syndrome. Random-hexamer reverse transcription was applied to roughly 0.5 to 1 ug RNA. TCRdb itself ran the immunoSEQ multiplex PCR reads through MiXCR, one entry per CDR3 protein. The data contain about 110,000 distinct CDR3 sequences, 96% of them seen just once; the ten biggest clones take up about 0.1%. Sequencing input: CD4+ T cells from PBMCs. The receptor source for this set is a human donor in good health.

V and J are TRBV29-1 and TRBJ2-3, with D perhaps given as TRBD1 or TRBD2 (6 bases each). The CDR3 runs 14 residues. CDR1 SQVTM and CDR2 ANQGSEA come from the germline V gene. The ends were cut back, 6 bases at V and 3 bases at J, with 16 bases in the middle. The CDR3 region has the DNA TGCAGCGTGCGGGACACCGACAGAACAGATACGCAGTATTTT. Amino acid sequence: CSVRDTDRTDTQYF.

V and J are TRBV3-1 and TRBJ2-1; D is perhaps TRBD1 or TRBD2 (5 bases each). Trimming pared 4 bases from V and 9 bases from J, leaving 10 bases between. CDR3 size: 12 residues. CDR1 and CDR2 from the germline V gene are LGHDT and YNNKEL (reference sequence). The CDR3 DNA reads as TGTGCCAGCAGCCTAGCGAGGGGTGAGCAGTTCTTC. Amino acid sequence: CASSLARGEQFF.

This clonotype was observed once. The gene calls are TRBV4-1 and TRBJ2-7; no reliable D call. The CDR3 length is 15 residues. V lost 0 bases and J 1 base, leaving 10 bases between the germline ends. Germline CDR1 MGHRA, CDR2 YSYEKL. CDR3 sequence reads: CASSQDSRSSYEQYF. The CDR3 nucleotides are TGCGCCAGCAGCCAAGATAGCAGGTCATCCTACGAGCAGTACTTC.

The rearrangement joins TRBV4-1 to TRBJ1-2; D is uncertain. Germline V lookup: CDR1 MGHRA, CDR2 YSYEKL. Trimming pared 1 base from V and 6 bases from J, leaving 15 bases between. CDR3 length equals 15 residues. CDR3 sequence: CASSQVMWPENGYTF. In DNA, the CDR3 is TGCGCCAGCAGCCAAGTGATGTGGCCAGAAAATGGCTACACCTTC.

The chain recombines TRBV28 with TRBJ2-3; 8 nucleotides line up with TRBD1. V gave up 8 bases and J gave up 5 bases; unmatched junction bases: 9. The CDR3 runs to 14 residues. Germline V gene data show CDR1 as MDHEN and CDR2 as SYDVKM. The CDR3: CASGLTGVGDTQYF. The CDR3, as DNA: TGTGCCAGCGGCCTGACAGGGGTTGGAGATACGCAGTATTTT.

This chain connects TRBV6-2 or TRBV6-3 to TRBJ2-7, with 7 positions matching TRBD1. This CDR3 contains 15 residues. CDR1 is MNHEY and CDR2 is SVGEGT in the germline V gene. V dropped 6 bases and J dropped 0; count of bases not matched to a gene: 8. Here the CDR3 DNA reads TGTGCCAGCAGCTACGACAGGGTGGACTCCTACGAGCAGTACTTC. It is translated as CASSYDRVDSYEQYF.

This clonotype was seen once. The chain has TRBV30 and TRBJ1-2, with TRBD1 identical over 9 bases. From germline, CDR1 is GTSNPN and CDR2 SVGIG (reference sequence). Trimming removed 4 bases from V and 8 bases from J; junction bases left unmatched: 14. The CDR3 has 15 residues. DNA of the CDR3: TGTGCCTGGACCTCGTACGGACAGGGGAGAGTCGGCTACACCTTC. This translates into CAWTSYGQGRVGYTF.

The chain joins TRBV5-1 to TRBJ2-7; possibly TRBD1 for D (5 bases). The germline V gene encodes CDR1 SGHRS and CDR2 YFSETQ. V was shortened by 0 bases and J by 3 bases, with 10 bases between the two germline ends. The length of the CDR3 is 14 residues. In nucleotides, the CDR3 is TGCGCCAGCAGCTTGGGCAGGGTGAGCTACGAGCAGTACTTC. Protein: CASSLGRVSYEQYF. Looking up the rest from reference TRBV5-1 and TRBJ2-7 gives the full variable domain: KAGVTQTPRYLIKTRGQQVTLSCSPISGHRSVSWYQQTPGQGLQFLFEYFSETQRNKGNFPGRFSGRQFSNSRSEMNVSTLELGDSALYLCASSLGRVSYEQYFGPGTRLTVT.

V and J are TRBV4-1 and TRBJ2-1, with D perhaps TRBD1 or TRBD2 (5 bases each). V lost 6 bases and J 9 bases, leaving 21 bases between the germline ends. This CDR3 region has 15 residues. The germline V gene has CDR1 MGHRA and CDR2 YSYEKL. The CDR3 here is CASRPGTATGVEQFF. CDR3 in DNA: TGCGCCAGCAGGCCCGGGACCGCCACGGGCGTTGAGCAGTTCTTC.

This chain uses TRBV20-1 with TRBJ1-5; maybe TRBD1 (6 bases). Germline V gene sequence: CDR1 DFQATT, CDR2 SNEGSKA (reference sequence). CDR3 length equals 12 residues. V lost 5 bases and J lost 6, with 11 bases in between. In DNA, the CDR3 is TGCAGTGCTGTCGGGGGGGCTCAGCCCCAGCATTTT. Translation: CSAVGGAQPQHF.

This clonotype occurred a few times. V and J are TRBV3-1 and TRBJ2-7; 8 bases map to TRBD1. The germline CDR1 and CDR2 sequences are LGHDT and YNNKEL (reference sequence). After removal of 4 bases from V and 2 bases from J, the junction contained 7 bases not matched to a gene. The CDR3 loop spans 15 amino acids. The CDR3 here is CASSPRDRRTYEQYF. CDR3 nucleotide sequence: TGTGCCAGCAGCCCCCGGGACAGGCGGACCTACGAGCAGTACTTC.

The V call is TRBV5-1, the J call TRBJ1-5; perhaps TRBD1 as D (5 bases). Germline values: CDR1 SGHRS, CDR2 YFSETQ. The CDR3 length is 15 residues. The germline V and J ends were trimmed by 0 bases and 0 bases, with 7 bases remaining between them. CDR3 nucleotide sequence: TGCGCCAGCAGCTTGGAAGGGGATAGCAATCAGCCCCAGCATTTT. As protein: CASSLEGDSNQPQHF.

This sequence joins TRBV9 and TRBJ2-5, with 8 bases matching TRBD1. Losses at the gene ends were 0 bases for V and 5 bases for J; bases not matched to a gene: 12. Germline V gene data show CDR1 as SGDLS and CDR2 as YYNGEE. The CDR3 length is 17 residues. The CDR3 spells CASSVGGSAGGIETQYF. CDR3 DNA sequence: TGTGCCAGCAGCGTAGGGGGTTCGGCAGGGGGCATCGAGACCCAGTACTTC.

The CDR3 spells CASSPLGTATGELFF. DNA of the CDR3: TGTGCCAGCAGTCCCCTCGGGACAGCCACCGGGGAGCTGTTTTTT. The chain has TRBV6-6 and TRBJ2-2; 7 bases map to TRBD1. V gave up 5 bases and J gave up 4 bases; unmatched junction bases: 7. The CDR3 totals 15 residues. Germline CDR1 and CDR2: MNHNY and SVGAGI (reference sequence).

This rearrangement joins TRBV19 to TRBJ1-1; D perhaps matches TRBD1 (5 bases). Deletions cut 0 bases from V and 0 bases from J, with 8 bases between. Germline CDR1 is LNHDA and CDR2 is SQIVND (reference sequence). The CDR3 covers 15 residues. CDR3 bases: TGTGCCAGTAGTATAGAAGGGACCTTGAACACTGAAGCTTTCTTT. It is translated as CASSIEGTLNTEAFF.

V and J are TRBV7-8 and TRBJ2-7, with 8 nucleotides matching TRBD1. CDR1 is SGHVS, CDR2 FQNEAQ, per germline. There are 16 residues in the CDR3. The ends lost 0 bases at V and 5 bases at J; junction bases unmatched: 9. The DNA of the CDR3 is TGTGCCAGCAGCTTAGCGGGACAGGATTCAGTCAACGAGCAGTACTTC. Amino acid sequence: CASSLAGQDSVNEQYF.

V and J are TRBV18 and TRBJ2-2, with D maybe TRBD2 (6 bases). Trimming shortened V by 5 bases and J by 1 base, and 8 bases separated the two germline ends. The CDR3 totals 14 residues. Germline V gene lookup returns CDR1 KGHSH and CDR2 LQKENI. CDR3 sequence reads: CASSAGLNTGELFF. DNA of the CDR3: TGTGCCAGCTCAGCGGGGTTGAACACCGGGGAGCTGTTTTTT.

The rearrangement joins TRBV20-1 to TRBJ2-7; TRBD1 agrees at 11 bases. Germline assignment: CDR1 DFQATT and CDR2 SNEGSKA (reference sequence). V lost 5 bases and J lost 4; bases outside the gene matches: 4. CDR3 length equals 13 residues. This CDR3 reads CSAARDRGYEQYF. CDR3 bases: TGCAGTGCTGCCCGGGACAGGGGGTACGAGCAGTACTTC.

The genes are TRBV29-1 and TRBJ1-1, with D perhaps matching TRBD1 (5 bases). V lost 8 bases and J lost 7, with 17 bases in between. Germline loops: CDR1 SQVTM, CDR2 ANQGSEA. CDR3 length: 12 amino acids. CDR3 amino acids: CSIRGERGEAFF. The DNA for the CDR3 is TGCAGCATCAGAGGGGAAAGAGGTGAAGCTTTCTTT.

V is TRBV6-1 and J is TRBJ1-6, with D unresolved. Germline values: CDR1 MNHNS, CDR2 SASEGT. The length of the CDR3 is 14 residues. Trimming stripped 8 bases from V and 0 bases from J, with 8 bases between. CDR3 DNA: TGTGCCAGCGACAAGAGCTCCTATAATTCACCCCTCCACTTT. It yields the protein CASDKSSYNSPLHF.

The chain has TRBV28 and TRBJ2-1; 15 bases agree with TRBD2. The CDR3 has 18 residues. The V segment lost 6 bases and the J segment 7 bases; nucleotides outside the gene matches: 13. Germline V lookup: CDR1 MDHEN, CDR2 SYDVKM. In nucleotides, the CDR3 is TGTGCCAGCAGCTCCTATCCCAGGACTAGCGGGAGGGTAAATGAGCAGTTCTTC. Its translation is CASSSYPRTSGRVNEQFF.

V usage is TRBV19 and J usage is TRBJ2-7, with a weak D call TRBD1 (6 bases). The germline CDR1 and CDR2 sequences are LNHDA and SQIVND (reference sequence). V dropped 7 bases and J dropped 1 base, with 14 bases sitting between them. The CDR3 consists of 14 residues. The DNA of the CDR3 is TGTGCCAGTACCCGTACAGGGTTATCCTACGAGCAGTACTTC. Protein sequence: CASTRTGLSYEQYF.

Here the CDR3 DNA reads TGTGCCAGCAGCTTAGTGGGCGGTGGGCTAGCGGAGACCCAGTACTTC. Its translation: CASSLVGGGLAETQYF. This chain uses TRBV7-2 with TRBJ2-5, with D tentatively TRBD2 (6 bases). The germline V gene encodes CDR1 SGHTA and CDR2 FQGNSA. The CDR3 runs 16 residues. Trimming cost V 1 base and J 5 bases, with 17 bases left between them.

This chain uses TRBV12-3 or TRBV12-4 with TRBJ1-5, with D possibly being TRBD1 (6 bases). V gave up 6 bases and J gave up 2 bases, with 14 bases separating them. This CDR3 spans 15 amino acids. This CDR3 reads CASRKPGEGNQPQHF. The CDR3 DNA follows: TGTGCCAGCAGAAAACCAGGGGAAGGCAATCAGCCCCAGCATTTT.

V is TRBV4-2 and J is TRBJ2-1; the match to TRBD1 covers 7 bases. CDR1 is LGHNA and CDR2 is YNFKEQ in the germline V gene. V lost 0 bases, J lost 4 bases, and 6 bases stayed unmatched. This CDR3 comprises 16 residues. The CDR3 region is CASSQEDRREYNEQFF. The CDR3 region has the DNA TGTGCCAGCAGCCAAGAGGACAGGCGAGAATACAATGAGCAGTTCTTC.

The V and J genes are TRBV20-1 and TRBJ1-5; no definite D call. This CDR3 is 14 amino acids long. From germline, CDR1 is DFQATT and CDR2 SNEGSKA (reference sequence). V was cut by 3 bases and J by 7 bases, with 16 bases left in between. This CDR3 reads CSASAGPVEQPQHF. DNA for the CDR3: TGCAGTGCTAGCGCCGGTCCGGTGGAACAGCCCCAGCATTTT.

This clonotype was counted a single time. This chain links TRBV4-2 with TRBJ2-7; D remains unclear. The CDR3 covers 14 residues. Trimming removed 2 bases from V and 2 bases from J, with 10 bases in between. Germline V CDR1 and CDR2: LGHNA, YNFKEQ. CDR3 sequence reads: CASSQMAQTYEQYF. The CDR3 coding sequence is TGTGCCAGCAGCCAAATGGCGCAGACCTACGAGCAGTACTTC.